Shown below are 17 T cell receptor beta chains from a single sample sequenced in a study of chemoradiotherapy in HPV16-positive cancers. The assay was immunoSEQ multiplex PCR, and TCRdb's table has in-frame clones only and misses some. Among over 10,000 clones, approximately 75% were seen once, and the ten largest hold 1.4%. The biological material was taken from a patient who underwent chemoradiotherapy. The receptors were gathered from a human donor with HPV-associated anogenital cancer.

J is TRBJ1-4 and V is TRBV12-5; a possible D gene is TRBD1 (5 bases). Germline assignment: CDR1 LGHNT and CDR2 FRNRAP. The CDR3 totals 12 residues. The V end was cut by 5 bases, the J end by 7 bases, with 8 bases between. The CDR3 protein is CASGGGGEKLFF. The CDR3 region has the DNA TGTGCTAGTGGTGGGGGGGGTGAAAAACTGTTTTTT.

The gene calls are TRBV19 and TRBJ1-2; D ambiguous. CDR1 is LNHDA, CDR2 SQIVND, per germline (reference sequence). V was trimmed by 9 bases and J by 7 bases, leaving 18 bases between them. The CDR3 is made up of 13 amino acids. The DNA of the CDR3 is TGTGCCAGCGAGTCGGGTAAGGGTGGTGGCTACACCTTC. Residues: CASESGKGGGYTF.

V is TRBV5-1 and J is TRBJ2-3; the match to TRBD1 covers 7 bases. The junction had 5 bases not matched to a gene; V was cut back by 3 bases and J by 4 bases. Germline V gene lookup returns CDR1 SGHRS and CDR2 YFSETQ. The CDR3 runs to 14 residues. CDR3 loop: CASSSSTGADTQYF. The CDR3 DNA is TGCGCCAGCAGCTCCTCCACAGGGGCAGATACGCAGTATTTT.

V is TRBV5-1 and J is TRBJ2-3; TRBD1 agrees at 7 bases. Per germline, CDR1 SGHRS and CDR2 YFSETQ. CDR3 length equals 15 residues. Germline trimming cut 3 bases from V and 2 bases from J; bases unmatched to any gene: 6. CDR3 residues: CASSSTGDDTDTQYF. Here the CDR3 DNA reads TGCGCCAGCAGCTCTACAGGGGACGACACAGATACGCAGTATTTT.

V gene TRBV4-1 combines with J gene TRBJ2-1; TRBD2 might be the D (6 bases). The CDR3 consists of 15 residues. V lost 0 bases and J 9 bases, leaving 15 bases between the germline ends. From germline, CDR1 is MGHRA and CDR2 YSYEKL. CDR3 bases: TGCGCCAGCAGCCAAGATTCACTAGCTGCGGGTGAGCAGTTCTTC. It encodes CASSQDSLAAGEQFF.

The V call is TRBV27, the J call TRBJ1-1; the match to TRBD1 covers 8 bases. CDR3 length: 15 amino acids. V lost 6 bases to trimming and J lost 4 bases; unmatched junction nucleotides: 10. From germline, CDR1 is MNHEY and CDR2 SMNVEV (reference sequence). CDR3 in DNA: TGTGCCAGCAGAAGATATCAGGGGGCATCCACTGAAGCTTTCTTT. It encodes CASRRYQGASTEAFF.

CDR3 in amino acids: CASSRDGGGGYTF. The CDR3 nucleotides read TGTGCCAGCAGCCGGGACGGTGGGGGTGGCTACACCTTC. The chain recombines TRBV7-9 with TRBJ1-2, with D possibly TRBD1 on 5 matching bases. Germline V gene lookup returns CDR1 SEHNR and CDR2 FQNEAQ (reference sequence). This CDR3 has 13 amino acids. V lost 5 bases to trimming and J lost 7 bases, with 14 bases between them.

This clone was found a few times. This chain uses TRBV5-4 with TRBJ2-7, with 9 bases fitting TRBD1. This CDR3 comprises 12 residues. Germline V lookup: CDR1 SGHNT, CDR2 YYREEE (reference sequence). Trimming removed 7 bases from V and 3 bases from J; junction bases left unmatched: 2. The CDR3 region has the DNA TGTGCCAGCCGGGACAGGGACTACGAGCAGTACTTC. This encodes CASRDRDYEQYF.

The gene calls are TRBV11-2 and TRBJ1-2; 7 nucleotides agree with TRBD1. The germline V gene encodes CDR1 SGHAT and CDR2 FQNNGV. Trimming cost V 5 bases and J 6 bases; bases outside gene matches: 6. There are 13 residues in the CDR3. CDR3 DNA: TGTGCCAGCAGCCAGACAGGGATGGATGGCTACACCTTC. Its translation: CASSQTGMDGYTF.

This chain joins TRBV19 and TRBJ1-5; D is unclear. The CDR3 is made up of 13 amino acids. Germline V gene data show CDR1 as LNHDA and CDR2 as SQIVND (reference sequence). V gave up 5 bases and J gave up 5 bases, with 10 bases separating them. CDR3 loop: CASSLRVYQPQHF. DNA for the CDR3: TGTGCCAGTAGTTTGAGGGTCTATCAGCCCCAGCATTTT.

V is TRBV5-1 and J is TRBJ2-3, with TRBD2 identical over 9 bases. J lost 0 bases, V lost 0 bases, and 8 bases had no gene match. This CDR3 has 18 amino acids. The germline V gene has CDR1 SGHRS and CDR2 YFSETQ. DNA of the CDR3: TGCGCCAGCAGCTTGGGCTCGACTAGCGGCTCTAGCACAGATACGCAGTATTTT. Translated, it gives CASSLGSTSGSSTDTQYF.

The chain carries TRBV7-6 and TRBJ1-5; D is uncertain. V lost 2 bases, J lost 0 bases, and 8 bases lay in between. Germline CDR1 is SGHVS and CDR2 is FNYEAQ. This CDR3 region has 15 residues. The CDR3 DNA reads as TGTGCCAGCAGCTTAACTCTTGATAGCAATCAGCCCCAGCATTTT. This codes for CASSLTLDSNQPQHF.

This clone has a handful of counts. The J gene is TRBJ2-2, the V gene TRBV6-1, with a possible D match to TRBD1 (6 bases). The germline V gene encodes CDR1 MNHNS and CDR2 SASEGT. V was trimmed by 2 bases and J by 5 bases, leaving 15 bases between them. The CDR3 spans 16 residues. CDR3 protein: CASSEQGRIWTGELFF. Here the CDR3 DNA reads TGTGCCAGCAGTGAACAGGGGAGAATTTGGACCGGGGAGCTGTTTTTT.

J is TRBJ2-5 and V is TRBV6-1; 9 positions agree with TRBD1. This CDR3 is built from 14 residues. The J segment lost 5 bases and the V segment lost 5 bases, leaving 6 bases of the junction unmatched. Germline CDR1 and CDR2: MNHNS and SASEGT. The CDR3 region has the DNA TGTGCCAGCAGTCGAGGGACAGGGACTGAGACCCAGTACTTC. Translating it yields CASSRGTGTETQYF.

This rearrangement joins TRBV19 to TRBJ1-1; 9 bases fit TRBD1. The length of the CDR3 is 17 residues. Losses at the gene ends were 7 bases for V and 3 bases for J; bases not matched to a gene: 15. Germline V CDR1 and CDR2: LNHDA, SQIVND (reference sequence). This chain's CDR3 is CASTRRTGQGRDTEAFF. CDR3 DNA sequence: TGTGCCAGTACAAGAAGGACGGGACAGGGAAGGGACACTGAAGCTTTCTTT. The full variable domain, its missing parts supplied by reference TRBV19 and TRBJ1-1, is DGGITQSPKYLFRKEGQNVTLSCEQNLNHDAMYWYRQDPGQGLRLIYYSQIVNDFQKGDIAEGYSVSREKKESFPLTVTSAQKNPTAFYLCASTRRTGQGRDTEAFFGQGTRLTVV.

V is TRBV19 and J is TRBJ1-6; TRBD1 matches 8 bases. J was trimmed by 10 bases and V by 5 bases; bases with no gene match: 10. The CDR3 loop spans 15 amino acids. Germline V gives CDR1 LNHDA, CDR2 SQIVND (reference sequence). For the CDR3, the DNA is TGTGCCAGTAGTGCCCAGACAGGGGTAGGGTCACCCCTCCACTTT. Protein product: CASSAQTGVGSPLHF.

CDR3 loop: CASSVSGGNVQPQHF. CDR3 bases: TGTGCCAGTAGTGTATCCGGGGGCAATGTCCAGCCCCAGCATTTT. The chain employs TRBV19 and TRBJ1-5; tentatively, D is TRBD1 (6 bases). CDR3 length: 15 residues. Per germline, CDR1 LNHDA and CDR2 SQIVND (reference sequence). Trimming took 5 bases from V and 7 from J, leaving 18 bases between them.